This TCR beta chain is from a study of cytomegalovirus exposure and HLA in healthy donors. About the research overall: Early release data held 85 million or so unique TCRs from HLA-typed donors.

It was with 60 Vbeta and 13 Jbeta primers that the PCR ran. The data were produced by immunoSEQ multiplex PCR, yet TCRdb's version contains in-frame clones alone and is incomplete. Of over 250,000 clones in the sample, about nine tenths were seen once. In germline, CDR1 is MGHRA, CDR2 YSYEKL. V was pared by 0 bases and J by 1 base, with 17 bases between. The CDR3 runs to 18 residues. Broader study findings: Analyses of presence and absence presupposed an approximately uniform sequencing depth across donors. Researchers catalogued 164 TCR beta chains as cytomegalovirus-associated.

As concerns this clone: Its antigen is currently unknown.

Sample: PBMCs. The chain is built from TRBV4-1 and TRBJ2-3; perhaps TRBD2 as D (5 bases). The receptor's source is a man in his forties in good health and CMV-seropositive. Written as DNA, the CDR3 is TGCGCCAGCAGCCAAGATTCGGGATCGTGGTACGGCACAGATACGCAGTATTTT. It codes for CASSQDSGSWYGTDTQYF.